This T cell receptor (beta chain) was retrieved from a study of control samples from healthy donors and cancer patients (dated by TCRdb to about 2020). Library construction relied on the immunoSEQ multiplex PCR assay. TCRdb's version of the immuneACCESS table is confined to in-frame rearrangements and falls short of the full clone set. An unresolved V gene accounts for under half of the shortfall where checked; the remainder is of unknown origin. A total of roughly 120,000 clones appear in this sample, about 93% of them only once. The ten biggest clones cover around 2.5% of the sample. In regard to this clone: Which antigen it targets is not known. There are no base qualities to consult, and no much larger clone falls within one base.

Via the germline V gene (reference sequence), CDR1 is DFQATT and CDR2 SNEGSKA. The CDR3 covers 15 residues, taking in both the cysteine and the phenylalanine. CDR3 DNA only is kept here, 45 bases in frame from base 1. Germline trimming: 3 bases from V, 4 bases from J; junction bases outside gene matches: 7. The receptor's source is a man aged 25 to 40 in good health. Sequenced material: blood. Recombination joined TRBV20-1 with TRBJ1-2; 11 nucleotides in the junction match TRBD1. The DNA sequence is as follows: TGCAGTGCTAGTGAGCTGGGACAGGGGGGCTATGGCTACACCTTC. Translated, it gives CSASELGQGGYGYTF.